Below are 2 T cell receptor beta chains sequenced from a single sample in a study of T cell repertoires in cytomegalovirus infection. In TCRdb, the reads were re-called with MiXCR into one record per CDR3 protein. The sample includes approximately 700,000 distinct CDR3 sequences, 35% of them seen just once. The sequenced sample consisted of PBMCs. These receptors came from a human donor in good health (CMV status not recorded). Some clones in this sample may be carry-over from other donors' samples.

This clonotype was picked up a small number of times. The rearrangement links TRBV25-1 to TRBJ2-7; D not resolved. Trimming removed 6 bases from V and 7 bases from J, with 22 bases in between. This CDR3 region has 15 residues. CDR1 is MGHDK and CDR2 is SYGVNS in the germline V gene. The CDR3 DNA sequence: TGTGCCAGCAGACGACAAACTGATAGGGCGAAGGAGCAGTACTTC. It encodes CASRRQTDRAKEQYF.

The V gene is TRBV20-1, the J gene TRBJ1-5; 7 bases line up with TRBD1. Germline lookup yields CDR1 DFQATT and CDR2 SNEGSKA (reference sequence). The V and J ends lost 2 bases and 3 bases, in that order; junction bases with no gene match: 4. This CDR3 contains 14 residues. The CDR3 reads CSARKGQINQPQHF. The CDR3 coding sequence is TGCAGTGCTAGAAAGGGACAGATCAATCAGCCCCAGCATTTT.